This TCR beta chain emerged from a study of CD8+ T cells in alopecia areata. Once RNA had been extracted, it was reverse transcribed into cDNA to act as the sequencing template. Only in-frame clones appear in the TCRdb table, and some are missing; sequencing was by immunoSEQ multiplex PCR. The sample consists of about 69,000 clones, approximately 60% of them appearing once. The CDR3 runs 14 residues. Between the trimmed V and J ends, which lost 0 bases and 2 bases, there was a span of 6 bases. Per germline, CDR1 SGDLS and CDR2 YYNGEE. This receptor was taken from a human donor with alopecia areata. The sample in question was CD8+ T cells sorted from blood, obtained at week 0. This rearrangement joins TRBV9 to TRBJ2-1; D remains unclear. Here the CDR3 DNA reads TGTGCCAGCAGCGTAGGCAGGACCTACAATGAGCAGTTCTTC. Translated, it gives CASSVGRTYNEQFF.